Included here is one TCR beta chain sequence, with context. The specificity of this receptor is unknown. The sample holds no much larger clone one base away, and base qualities are not on file. The entire isolated RNA was reverse transcribed using the High Capacity cDNA Reverse Transcription Kit, and thus expressed TCRB transcripts were sequenced. Deep immunoSEQ sequencing was performed on naive, central memory and regulatory T cell samples, with an average of roughly 3.3 million total reads per sample. After sorted cells were lysed in RLT buffer, RNA was extracted with DNase-treated RNeasy Micro or Mini kits, with the choice depending on cell number. Each cell subset was processed separately to prevent cross-contamination, with patient and healthy donor samples processed together. The immunoSEQ multiplex PCR was used to amplify TCRB sequences from cDNA, yielding 87-bp fragments that span the CDR3 region. The amplicons were sequenced using the Illumina HiSeq platform. The original pipeline was this. Synthetic template baselines were used to correct PCR bias computationally, reads within Hamming distance 2 were collapsed, and singletons that could not be merged were discarded. Reads were aligned against IMGT so that V, D and J genes, CDR3 length and insertions or deletions at six rearrangement sites could be assigned. Within each subset, clonotype counts were normalized to the number of sorted cells before true diversity and Gini coefficients were calculated with the tcR R package. The overlap coefficient, calculated on TCRB nucleotide sequences, was used to measure repertoire sharing. Out-of-frame TCRB sequences from naive cells were analyzed as a proxy for the pre-selection repertoire. TCRdb retrieved this table from immuneACCESS and kept in-frame rearrangements only. Not all clones are present; in checked studies, unresolved V genes account for under half, and no reason is known for the remainder. The V and J calls and clone size come from that table; D and trimming were worked out from the DNA. The sample has under 450,000 clones on record, about 15% of them singletons. The biggest ten clones account for about 0.02% of the sample.

This entry comes from a study of beta chain features in type 1 diabetes (dated 2018 in TCRdb). At the level of the whole study: Patients and healthy donors did not differ in mean age, gender distribution, total cell number or subset yield. A total of around 110,000,000 sorted cells were examined across all samples, and RNA yield correlated strongly with the number of cells per subset. In the study, recently diagnosed type 1 diabetes patients and matched healthy donors were compared on the TCRB repertoires of their sorted circulating CD4+ T cell subsets. Naive and central memory subsets were obtained from all 30 or so donors, but regulatory and stem cell-like memory subsets were isolated from only 8 patients and 8 healthy donors. Results the study describes overall, beyond this receptor: Because cDNA rather than genomic DNA was sequenced, highly expressing activated cells could have been over-represented, although no difference in activation and CD3 levels was found between groups. PCR might favor shorter templates, but patient and control samples were amplified and corrected together, so any skew would affect both groups equally. Because the HLA sub-analyses included only small numbers of individuals, any influence of HLA type on TCRB rearrangement was left unresolved. Naive, central memory and regulatory TCRB repertoires appeared to be more alike among patients than among healthy donors. In all four CD4+ subsets, TCRB CDR3 length was moderately but significantly shorter in type 1 diabetes patients. Patients with type 1 diabetes made fewer insertions and deleted more nucleotides at VDJ recombination sites, implying thymic rearrangement abnormalities.

From each donor, a single peripheral blood sample of roughly 0.11 L on average was drawn into heparinised tubes. A BD FACSAria II and a panel including CD45RO, CCR7, CD25, CD127, CD95 and CD27 were used to sort naive, central memory, regulatory and stem cell-like memory CD4+ T cells. All sorted populations exceeded 95% purity. Right away, PBMCs were isolated by Lymphoprep density gradient centrifugation and were stained directly, with no culture step. So that batch effects would be minimized, each experiment stained and sorted samples in pairs, pairing one healthy donor with one patient. Source material: naive CD4+ T cells from blood. The cell subset or site tag for this specimen amounts to: true naive CD4+ T cells. The TCR sequence derives from a woman aged 18-29 years in good health.

The CDR3 reads CASRTRAPEQFF. The DNA reads TGTGCCAGCAGGACCAGGGCCCCGGAGCAGTTCTTC. The chain was built from TRBV7-2 and TRBJ2-1; the D gene is perhaps TRBD1, on 5 matching bases. The CDR3 covers 12 residues, taking in both the cysteine and the phenylalanine. Just CDR3 DNA is preserved here, 36 bases in frame from base 1. From a lookup of the germline V gene, CDR1 and CDR2 are SGHTA and FQGNSA. V is shortened by 6 bases, J by 10 bases, and the region joining them spans 13 bases. With the rest looked up from the reference TRBV7-2 and TRBJ2-1 genes rather than sequenced, the full variable domain is GAGVSQSPSNKVTEKGKDVELRCDPISGHTALYWYRQSLGQGLEFLIYFQGNSAPDKSGLPSDRFSAERTGGSVSTLTIQRTQQEDSAVYLCASRTRAPEQFFGPGTRLTVL.